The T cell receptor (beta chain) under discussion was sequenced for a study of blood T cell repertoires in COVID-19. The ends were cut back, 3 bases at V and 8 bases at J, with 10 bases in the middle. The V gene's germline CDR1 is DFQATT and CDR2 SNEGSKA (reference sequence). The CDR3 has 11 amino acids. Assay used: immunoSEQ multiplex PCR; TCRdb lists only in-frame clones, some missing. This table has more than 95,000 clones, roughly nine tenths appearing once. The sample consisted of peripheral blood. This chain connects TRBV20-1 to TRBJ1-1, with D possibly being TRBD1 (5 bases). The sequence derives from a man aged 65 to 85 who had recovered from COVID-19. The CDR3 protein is CSARRDSEAFF. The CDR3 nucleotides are TGCAGTGCTAGGAGAGACAGCGAAGCTTTCTTT.